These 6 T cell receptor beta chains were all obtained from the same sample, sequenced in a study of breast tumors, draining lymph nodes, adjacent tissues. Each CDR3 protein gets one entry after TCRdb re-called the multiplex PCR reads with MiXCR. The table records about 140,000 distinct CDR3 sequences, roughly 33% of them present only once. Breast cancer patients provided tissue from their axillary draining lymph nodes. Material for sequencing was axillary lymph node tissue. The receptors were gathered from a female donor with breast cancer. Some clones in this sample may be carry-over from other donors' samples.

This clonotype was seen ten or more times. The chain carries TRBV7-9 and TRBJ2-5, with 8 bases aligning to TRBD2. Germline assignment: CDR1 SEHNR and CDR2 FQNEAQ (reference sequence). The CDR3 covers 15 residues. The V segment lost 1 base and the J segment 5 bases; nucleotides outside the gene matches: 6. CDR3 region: CASSLGGGGRETQYF. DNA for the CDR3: TGTGCCAGCAGCTTAGGTGGCGGGGGGCGTGAGACCCAGTACTTC.

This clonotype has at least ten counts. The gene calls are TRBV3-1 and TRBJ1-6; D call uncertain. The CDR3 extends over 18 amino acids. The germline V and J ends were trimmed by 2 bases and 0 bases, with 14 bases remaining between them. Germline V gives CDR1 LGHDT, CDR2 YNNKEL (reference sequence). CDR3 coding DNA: TGTGCCAGCAGCCAATATCGACAATTGAGCTCCTATAATTCACCCCTCCACTTT. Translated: CASSQYRQLSSYNSPLHF.

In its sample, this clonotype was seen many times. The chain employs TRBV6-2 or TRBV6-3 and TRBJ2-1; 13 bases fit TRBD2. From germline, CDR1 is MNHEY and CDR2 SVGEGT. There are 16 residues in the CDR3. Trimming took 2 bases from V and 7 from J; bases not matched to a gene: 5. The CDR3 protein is CASSYQTSGGRNEQFF. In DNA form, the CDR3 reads TGTGCCAGCAGTTACCAGACTAGCGGGGGGAGGAATGAGCAGTTCTTC.

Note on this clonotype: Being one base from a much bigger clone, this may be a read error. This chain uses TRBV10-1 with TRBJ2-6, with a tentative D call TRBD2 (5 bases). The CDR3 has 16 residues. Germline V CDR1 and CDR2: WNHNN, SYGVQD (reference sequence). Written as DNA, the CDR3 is TGCGCCGGCAGTTCAGGACTGGCCTCTGGGGCCAACGTCCTGACTTTC. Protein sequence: CAGSSGLASGANVLTF.

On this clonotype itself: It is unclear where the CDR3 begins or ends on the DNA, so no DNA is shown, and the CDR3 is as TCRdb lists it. The CDR3 loop is CSFYICSARDETGSSGNTIYF. This sequence joins TRBV20-1 and TRBJ1-3. The CDR3 is 21 residues long, counting both termini. CDR1 and CDR2 (germline): DFQATT, SNEGSKA (reference sequence).

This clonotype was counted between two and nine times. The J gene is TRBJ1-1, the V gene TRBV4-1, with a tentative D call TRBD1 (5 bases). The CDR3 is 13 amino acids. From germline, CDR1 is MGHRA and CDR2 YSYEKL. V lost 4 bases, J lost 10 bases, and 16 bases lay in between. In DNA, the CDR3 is TGCGCCAGCAGCCCCTGGACAAACGTCGGAGCTTTCTTT. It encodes CASSPWTNVGAFF.